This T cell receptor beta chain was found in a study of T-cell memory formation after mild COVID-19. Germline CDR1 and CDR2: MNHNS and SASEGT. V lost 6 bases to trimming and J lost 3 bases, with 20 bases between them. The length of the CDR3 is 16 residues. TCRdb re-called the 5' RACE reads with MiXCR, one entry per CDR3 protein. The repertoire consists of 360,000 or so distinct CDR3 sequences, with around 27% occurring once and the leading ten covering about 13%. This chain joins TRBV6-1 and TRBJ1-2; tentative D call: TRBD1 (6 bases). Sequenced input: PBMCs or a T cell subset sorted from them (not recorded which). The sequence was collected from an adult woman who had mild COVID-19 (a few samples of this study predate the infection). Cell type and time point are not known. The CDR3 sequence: CASSGFGPTGHYGYTF. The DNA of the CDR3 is TGTGCCAGCAGCGGGTTCGGGCCTACAGGGCACTATGGCTACACCTTC.